The present T cell receptor (beta chain) was sequenced within a study of OX40 agonist ivuxolimab in advanced cancers. Only in-frame clones appear in the TCRdb table, and some are missing; sequencing was by immunoSEQ multiplex PCR. The sample yields fewer than 85,000 clones, 80% seen once. This clone was counted a few times. The material was CD4+ or CD8+ T cells sorted from blood, obtained in a trial of the OX40 agonist ivuxolimab. The clonotype originates from an adult with an advanced solid tumor such as melanoma, head and neck, liver or kidney cancer.

In DNA, the CDR3 is TGCGCCAGCAGCTATATCGGCGAGGGCGGCTACACCTTC. Translation: CASSYIGEGGYTF. This sequence joins TRBV5-1 and TRBJ1-2; D gene ambiguous. The germline V and J ends were trimmed by 3 bases and 8 bases, with 14 bases remaining between them. The CDR3 extends over 13 amino acids. Germline V CDR1 and CDR2: SGHRS, YFSETQ.